One T cell receptor beta chain is described in this entry. Its antigen is unidentified. This entry is derived from a study of blood T cells in healthy people across ages. Overall study results and limits: Per-million-T-cell TCR beta diversity fell roughly linearly with age.

With a J-beta primer mix and a sample-barcoded 5' primer, a second PCR ran about 7 to 12 cycles. Every molecule of cDNA carried a tag from a template-switch adaptor with 12 random nucleotides. TCRdb fed the 5' RACE reads into MiXCR, producing one record per CDR3 protein. This table has roughly 500,000 distinct CDR3 sequences, 27% appearing once. The CDR3 has 12 amino acids. The V gene lost 3 bases and the J gene lost 7 bases, with 9 bases spanning the gap. Source material: blood. The chain recombines TRBV12-3 or TRBV12-4 with TRBJ2-5; D remains unclear. The origin of this receptor is a woman in her seventies in good health. This chain's CDR3 is CASSFGMGTQYF. In nucleotides, the CDR3 is TGTGCCAGCAGTTTCGGCATGGGGACCCAGTACTTC.